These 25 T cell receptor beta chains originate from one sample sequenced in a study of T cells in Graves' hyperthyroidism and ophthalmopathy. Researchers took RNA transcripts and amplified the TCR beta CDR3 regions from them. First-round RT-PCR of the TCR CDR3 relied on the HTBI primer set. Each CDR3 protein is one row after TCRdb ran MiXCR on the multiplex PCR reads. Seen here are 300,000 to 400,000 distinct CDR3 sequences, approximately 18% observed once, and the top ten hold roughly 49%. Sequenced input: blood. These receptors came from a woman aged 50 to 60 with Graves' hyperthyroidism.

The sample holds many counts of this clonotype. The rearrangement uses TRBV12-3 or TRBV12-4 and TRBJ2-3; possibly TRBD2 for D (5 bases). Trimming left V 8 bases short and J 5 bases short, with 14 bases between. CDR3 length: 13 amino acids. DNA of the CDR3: TGTGCCAGCCATCGGGTCCGGGGAGATACGCAGTATTTT. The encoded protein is CASHRVRGDTQYF.

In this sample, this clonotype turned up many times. The CDR3 DNA sequence: TGTGCCAGCTCACCTCGACTAGCGGCCTTCTACAATGAGCAGTTCTTC. Residues: CASSPRLAAFYNEQFF. The rearrangement links TRBV18 to TRBJ2-1, with 9 bases aligning to TRBD2. The germline CDR1 and CDR2 sequences are KGHSH and LQKENI. This CDR3 has 16 amino acids. Trimming at V came to 3 bases and at J to 3 bases, leaving 6 bases not matched to a gene.

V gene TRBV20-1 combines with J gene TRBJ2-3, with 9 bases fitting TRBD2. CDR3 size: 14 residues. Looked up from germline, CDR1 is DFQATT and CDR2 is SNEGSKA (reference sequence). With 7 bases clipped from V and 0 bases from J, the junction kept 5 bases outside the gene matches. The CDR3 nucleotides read TGCAGTGGTAGCGGGGGCCCTAGCACAGATACGCAGTATTTT. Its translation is CSGSGGPSTDTQYF.

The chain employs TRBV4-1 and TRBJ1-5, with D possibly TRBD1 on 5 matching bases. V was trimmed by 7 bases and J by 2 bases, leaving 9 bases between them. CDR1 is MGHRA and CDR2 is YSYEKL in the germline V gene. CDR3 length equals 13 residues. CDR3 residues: CASTRDGNQPQHF. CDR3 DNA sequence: TGCGCCAGCACCAGGGATGGCAATCAGCCCCAGCATTTT.

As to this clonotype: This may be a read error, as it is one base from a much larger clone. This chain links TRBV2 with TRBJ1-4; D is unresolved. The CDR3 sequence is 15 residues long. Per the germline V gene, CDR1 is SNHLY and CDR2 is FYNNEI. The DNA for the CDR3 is TGTGCCAGCAGCCTTTTCGGAGGGCCCTCTGAAAAACTGGTTTTT. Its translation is CASSLFGGPSEKLVF.

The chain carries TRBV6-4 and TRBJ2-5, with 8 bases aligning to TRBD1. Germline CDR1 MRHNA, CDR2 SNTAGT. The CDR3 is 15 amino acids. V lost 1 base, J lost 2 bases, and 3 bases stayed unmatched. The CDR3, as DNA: TGTGCCAGCAGTGACTTGGGGACAGGTCAAGAGACCCAGTACTTC. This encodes CASSDLGTGQETQYF.

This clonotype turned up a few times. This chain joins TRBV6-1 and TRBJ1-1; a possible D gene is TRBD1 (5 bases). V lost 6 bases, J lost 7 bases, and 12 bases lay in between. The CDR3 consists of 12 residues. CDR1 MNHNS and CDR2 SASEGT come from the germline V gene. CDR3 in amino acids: CASSRDQREAFF. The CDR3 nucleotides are TGTGCCAGCAGCCGGGACCAACGTGAAGCTTTCTTT.

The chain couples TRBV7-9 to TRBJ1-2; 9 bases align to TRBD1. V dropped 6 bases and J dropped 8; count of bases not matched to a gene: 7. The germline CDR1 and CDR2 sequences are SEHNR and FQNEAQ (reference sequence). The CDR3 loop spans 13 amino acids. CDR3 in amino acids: CASRAGTGNGYTF. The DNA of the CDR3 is TGTGCCAGCAGGGCCGGGACAGGGAACGGCTACACCTTC.

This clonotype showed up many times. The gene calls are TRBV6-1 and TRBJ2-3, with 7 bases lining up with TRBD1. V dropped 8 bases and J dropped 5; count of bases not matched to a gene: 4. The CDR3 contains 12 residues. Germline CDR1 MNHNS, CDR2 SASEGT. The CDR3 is CASSPGGDTQYF. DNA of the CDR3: TGTGCCAGCTCCCCAGGGGGAGATACGCAGTATTTT.

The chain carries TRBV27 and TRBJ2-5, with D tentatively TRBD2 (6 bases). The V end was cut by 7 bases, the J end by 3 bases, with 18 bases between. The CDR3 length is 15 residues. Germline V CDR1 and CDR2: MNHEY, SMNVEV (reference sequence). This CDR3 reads CASIPLGTAKETQYF. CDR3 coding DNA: TGTGCCAGCATTCCCCTCGGGACTGCCAAAGAGACCCAGTACTTC.

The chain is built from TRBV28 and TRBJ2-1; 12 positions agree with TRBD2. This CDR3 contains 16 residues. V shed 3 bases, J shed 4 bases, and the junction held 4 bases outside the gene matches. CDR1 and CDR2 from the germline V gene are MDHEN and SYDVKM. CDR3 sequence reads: CASSFTSGRKYNEQFF. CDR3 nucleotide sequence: TGTGCCAGCAGTTTCACTAGCGGGAGGAAGTACAATGAGCAGTTCTTC. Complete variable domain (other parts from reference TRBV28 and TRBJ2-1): DVKVTQSSRYLVKRTGEKVFLECVQDMDHENMFWYRQDPGLGLRLIYFSYDVKMKEKGDIPEGYSVSREKKERFSLILESASTNQTSMYLCASSFTSGRKYNEQFFGPGTRLTVL.

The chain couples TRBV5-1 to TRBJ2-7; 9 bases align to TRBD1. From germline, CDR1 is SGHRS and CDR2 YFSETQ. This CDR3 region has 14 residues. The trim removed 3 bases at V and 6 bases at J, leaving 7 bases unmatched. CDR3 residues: CASSSRDRVFEQYF. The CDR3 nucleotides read TGCGCCAGCAGCTCCCGGGACAGGGTATTCGAGCAGTACTTC.

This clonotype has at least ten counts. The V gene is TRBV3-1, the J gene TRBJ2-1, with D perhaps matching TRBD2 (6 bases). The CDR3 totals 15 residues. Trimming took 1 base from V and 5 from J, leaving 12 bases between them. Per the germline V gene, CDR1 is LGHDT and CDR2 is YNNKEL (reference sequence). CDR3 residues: CASSQVVGTDNEQFF. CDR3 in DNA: TGTGCCAGCAGCCAAGTTGTGGGGACTGACAATGAGCAGTTCTTC.

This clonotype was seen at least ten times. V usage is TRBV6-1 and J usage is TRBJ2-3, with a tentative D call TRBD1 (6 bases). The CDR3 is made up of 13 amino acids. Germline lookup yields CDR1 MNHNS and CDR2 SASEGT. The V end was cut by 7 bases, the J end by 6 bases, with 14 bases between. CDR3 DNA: TGTGCCAGCATTGGGCAGGGGCGGGATACGCAGTATTTT. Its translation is CASIGQGRDTQYF.

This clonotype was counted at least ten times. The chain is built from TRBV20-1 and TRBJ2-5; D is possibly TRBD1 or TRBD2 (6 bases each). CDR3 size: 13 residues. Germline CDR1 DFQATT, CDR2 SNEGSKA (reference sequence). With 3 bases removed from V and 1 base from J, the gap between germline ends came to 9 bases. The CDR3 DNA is TGCAGTGCTAGGACGGGGGCCCAAGAGACCCAGTACTTC. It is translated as CSARTGAQETQYF.

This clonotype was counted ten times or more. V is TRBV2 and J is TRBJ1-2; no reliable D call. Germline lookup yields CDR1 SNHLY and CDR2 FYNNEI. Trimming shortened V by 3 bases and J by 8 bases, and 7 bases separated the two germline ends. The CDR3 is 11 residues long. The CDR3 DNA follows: TGTGCCAGCAGTGAGGGGTGGGGCTACACCTTC. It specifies CASSEGWGYTF.

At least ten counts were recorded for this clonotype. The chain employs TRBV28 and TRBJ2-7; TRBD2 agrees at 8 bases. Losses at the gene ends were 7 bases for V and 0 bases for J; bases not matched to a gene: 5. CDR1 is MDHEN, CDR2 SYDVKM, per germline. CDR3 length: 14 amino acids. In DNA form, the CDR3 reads TGTGCCAGCACCCTTAGCGGGGCCTCCTACGAGCAGTACTTC. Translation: CASTLSGASYEQYF.

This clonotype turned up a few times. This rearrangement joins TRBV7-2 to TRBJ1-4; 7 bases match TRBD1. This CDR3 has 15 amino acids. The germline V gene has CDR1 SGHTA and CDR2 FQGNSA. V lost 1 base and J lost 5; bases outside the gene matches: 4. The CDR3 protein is CASSLGQGRNEKLFF. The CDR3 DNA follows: TGTGCCAGCAGCTTAGGACAGGGCCGAAATGAAAAACTGTTTTTT.

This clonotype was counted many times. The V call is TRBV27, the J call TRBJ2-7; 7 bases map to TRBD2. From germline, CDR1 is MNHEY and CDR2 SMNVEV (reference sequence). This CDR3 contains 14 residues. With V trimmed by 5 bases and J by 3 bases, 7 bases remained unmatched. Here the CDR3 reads CASSPGTILYEQYF. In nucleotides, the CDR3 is TGTGCCAGCAGTCCAGGGACTATTCTCTACGAGCAGTACTTC.

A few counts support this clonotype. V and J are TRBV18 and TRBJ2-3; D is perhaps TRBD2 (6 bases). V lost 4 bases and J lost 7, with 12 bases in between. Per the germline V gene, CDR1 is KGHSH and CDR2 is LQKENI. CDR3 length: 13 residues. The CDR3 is CASSLDGGNTQYF. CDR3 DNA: TGTGCCAGCTCACTAGACGGGGGAAATACGCAGTATTTT.

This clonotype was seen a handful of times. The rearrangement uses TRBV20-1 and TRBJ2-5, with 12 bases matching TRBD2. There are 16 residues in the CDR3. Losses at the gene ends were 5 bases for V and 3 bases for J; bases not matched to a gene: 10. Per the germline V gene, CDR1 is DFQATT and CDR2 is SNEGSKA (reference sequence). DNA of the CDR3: TGCAGTGCTGGGGTGTCTAGCGGGGGGGAAAAAGAGACCCAGTACTTC. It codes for CSAGVSSGGEKETQYF.

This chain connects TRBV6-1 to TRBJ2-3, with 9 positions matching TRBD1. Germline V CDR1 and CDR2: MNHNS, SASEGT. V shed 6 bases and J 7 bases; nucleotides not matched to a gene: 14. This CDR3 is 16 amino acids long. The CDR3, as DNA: TGTGCCAGCAGGGGGGTAGGCGGGGACAGGGACCATACGCAGTATTTT. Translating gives CASRGVGGDRDHTQYF.

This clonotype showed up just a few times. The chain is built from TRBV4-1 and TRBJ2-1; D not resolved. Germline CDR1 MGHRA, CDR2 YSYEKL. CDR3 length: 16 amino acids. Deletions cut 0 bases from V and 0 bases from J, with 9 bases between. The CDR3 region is CASSQDTFSSYNEQFF. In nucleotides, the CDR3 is TGCGCCAGCAGCCAAGATACCTTCAGCTCCTACAATGAGCAGTTCTTC.

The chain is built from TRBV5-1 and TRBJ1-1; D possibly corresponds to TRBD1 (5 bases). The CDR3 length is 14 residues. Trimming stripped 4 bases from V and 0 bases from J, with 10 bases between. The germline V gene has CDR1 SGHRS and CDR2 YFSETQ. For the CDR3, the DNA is TGCGCCAGCAGCATACAGGCCGTGAACACTGAAGCTTTCTTT. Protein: CASSIQAVNTEAFF.

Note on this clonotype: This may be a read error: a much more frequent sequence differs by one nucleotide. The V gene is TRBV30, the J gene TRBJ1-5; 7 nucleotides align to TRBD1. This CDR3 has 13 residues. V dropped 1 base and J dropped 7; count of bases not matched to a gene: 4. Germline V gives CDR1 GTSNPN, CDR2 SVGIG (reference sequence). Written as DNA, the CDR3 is TGTGCCTGGAGTGAGACAGGGCGACAGCCCCAGCATTTT. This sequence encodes CAWSETGRQPQHF.